This record covers a single T cell receptor beta chain. Its recognized antigen is unknown. One base away there is no much larger clone; base qualities are not given. This entry is derived from a study of cytomegalovirus exposure and HLA in healthy donors (dated by TCRdb to 2016 to 2017). Notes on the research overall: According to a later analysis, the 110 or so validation repertoires were produced on the same platform as the 700 or so repertoires of the first cohort. The study aimed to test whether cataloging public T cell receptors could reveal signatures of past pathogen exposure. Along with the approximately 700-subject first cohort, a separate validation cohort of over a hundred different subjects was used. To predict cytomegalovirus infection status, the study brought together high-throughput TCR immunosequencing, statistical association of individual TCRs with disease status, and machine learning.

The library relied on the immunoSEQ multiplex PCR assay. The original pipeline was this. A statistical classification framework was developed to diagnose cytomegalovirus status using the catalog of TCR beta chain sequences. TCRdb obtained this table from immuneACCESS and retained in-frame rearrangements with V and J assigned. These tables miss some clones; where compared with another copy, unresolved V genes account for less than half of the shortfall, and the remainder is unexplained. V, J and clone size were drawn from that table, and D and trimming were deduced from the DNA. This sample comprises 150,000 or so clones, approximately 94% of them detected only once. In total, the top ten clones hold less than 2% of the sample. The research as a whole found: Of the cluster scores, roughly 93% were above 0 in a later analysis, which found that TCRs clustered in the first cohort also tended to co-occur in the 120 or so validation repertoires. It was suggested by the authors that the approach could potentially be generalized to other disease states and immunological phenotypes. In the study, roughly 160 TCR beta chains were listed as associated with cytomegalovirus. A later analysis had no HLA typing for the validation cohort, so co-occurrence there was scored across all 110 or so repertoires. The classifier was reported to diagnose cytomegalovirus status with high specificity and sensitivity in both the original and validation cohorts. In vitro tests confirmed that three of the cytomegalovirus-associated TCR beta chains recognize cytomegalovirus antigens. Most TCR sequences were seen in very few donors, while some public TCRs were found in many individuals.

Looking up the germline V gene (reference sequence) yields CDR1 LNHNV and CDR2 YYDKDF. V is reduced by 1 base and J by 1 base, leaving a spacing of 10 bases between them. The CDR3 holds 15 amino acids from the cysteine to the phenylalanine. Just the 45-base CDR3 DNA is kept, in frame starting at base 1. Donors formed part of the validation cohort, which comprised over a hundred subjects and was distinct from the first cohort of 666 subjects. Sequenced sample: PBMCs. The sequence joins TRBV15 to TRBJ1-2; the best D guess is TRBD1, with 5 bases matching. This TCR was recovered from a man aged 18 to 29 in good health and CMV-seropositive. This receptor carries the CDR3 CATSRGEGVNYGYTF. The sequence in DNA is TGTGCCACCAGCAGAGGGGAAGGGGTTAACTATGGCTACACCTTC.